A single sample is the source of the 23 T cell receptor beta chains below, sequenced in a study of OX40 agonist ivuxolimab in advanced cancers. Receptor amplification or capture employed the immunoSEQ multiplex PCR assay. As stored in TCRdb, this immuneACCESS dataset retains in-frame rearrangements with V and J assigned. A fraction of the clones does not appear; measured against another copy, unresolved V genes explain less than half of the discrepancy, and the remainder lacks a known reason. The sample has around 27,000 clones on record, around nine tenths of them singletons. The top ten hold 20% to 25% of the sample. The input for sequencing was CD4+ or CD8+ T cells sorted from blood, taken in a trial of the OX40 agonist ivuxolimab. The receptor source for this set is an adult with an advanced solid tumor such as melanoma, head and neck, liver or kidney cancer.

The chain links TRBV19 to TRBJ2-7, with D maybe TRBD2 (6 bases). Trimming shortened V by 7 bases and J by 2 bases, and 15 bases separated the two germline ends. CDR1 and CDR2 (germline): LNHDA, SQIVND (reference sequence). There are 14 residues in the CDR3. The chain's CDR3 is CASTDLATPYEQYF. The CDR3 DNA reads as TGTGCCAGTACCGACCTAGCGACCCCCTACGAGCAGTACTTC. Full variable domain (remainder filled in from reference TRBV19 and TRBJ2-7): DGGITQSPKYLFRKEGQNVTLSCEQNLNHDAMYWYRQDPGQGLRLIYYSQIVNDFQKGDIAEGYSVSREKKESFPLTVTSAQKNPTAFYLCASTDLATPYEQYFGPGTRLTVT.

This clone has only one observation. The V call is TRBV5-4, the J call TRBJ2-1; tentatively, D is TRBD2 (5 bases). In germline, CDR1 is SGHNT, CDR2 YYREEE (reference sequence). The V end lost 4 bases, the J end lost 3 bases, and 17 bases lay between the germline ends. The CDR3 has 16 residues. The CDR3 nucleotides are TGTGCCAGCAGCCCAATCACTAGGATAGGCTACAATGAGCAGTTCTTC. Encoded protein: CASSPITRIGYNEQFF.

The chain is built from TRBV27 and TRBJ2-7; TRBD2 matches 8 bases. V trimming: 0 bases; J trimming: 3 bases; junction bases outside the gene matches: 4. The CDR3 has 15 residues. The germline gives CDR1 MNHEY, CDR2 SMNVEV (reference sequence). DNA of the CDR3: TGTGCCAGCAGTTTATCGCCAGCGGGAGTCTACGAGCAGTACTTC. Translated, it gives CASSLSPAGVYEQYF.

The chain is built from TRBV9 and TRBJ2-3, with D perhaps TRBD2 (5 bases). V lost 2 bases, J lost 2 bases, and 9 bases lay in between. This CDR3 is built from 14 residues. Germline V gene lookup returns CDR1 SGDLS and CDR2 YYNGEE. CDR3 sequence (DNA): TGTGCCAGCAGCGTCGACGGGATCACAGATACGCAGTATTTT. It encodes CASSVDGITDTQYF.

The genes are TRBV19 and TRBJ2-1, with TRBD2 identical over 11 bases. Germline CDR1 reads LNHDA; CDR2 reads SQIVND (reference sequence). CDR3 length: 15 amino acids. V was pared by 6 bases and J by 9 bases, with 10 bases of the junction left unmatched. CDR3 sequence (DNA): TGTGCCAGTAGCCTCGTACTAGCGGGAGCGGCTGAGCAGTTCTTC. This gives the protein CASSLVLAGAAEQFF.

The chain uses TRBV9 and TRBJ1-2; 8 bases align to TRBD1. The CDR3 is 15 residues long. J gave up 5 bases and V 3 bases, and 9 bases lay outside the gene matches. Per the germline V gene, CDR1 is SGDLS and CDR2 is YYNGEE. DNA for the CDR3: TGTGCCAGCAGCGGGCCTGACAGGGGACAGTATGGCTACACCTTC. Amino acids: CASSGPDRGQYGYTF.

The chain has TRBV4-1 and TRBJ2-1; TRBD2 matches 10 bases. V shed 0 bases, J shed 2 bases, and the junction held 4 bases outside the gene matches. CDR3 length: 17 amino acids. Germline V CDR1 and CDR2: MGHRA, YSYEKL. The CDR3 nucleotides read TGCGCCAGCAGCCAAGAGATTGGACTAGCGGCCTACAATGAGCAGTTCTTC. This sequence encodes CASSQEIGLAAYNEQFF.

CDR3 sequence: CASSIPGLAGENEQFF. CDR3 in DNA: TGTGCCAGCAGCATTCCGGGACTAGCGGGAGAAAACGAGCAGTTCTTC. The chain combines TRBV7-2 with TRBJ2-1, with 14 bases identical to TRBD2. CDR1 is SGHTA and CDR2 is FQGNSA in the germline V gene. The V and J ends lost 5 bases and 10 bases, in that order; junction bases with no gene match: 10. CDR3 size: 16 residues.

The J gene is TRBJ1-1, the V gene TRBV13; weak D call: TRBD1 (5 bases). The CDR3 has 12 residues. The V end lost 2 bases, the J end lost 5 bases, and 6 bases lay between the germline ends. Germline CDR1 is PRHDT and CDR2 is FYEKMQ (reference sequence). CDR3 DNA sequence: TGTGCCAGCAGCTTACGGGGGACTGAAGCTTTCTTT. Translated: CASSLRGTEAFF.

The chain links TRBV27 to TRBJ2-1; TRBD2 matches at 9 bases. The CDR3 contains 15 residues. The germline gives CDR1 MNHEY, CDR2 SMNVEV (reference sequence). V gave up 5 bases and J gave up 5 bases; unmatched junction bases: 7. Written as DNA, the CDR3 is TGTGCCAGCAGTCTCGGGACTAGCCAGCACAATGAGCAGTTCTTC. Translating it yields CASSLGTSQHNEQFF.

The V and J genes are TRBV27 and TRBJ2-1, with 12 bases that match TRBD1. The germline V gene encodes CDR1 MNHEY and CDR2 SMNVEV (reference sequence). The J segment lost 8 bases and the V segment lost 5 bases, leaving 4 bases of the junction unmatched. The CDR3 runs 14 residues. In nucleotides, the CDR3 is TGTGCCAGCAGTCCAGGGACAGGGGGCCATGAGCAGTTCTTC. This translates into CASSPGTGGHEQFF.

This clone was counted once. The CDR3 spells CASREQREHYEQYF. The DNA of the CDR3 is TGTGCCAGCAGAGAGCAGCGGGAACACTACGAGCAGTACTTC. The rearrangement links TRBV25-1 to TRBJ2-7; 7 bases are shared with TRBD2. The CDR3 covers 14 residues. Germline lookup yields CDR1 MGHDK and CDR2 SYGVNS. The trim removed 6 bases at V and 3 bases at J, leaving 8 bases unmatched.

The CDR3 region is CASGLVVEGEQFF. The CDR3 nucleotides read TGTGCTAGTGGTTTGGTGGTGGAGGGTGAGCAGTTCTTC. The V gene is TRBV12-5, the J gene TRBJ2-1; D is possibly TRBD2 (6 bases). Between the trimmed V and J ends, which lost 0 bases and 9 bases, there was a span of 9 bases. The CDR3 length is 13 residues. Germline lookup yields CDR1 LGHNT and CDR2 FRNRAP.

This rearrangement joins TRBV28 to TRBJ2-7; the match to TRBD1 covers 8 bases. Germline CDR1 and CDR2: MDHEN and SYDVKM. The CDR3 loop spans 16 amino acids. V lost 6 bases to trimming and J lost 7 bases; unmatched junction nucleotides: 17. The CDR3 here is CASSLSSGTGGGEQYF. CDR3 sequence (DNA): TGTGCCAGCAGCCTTAGTAGTGGGACAGGAGGTGGAGAGCAGTACTTC.

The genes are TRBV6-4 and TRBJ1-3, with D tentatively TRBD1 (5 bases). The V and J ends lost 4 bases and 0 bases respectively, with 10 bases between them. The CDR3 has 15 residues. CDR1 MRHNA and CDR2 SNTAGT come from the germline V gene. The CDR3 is CASSVRDGSGNTIYF. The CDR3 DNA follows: TGTGCCAGCAGTGTACGGGACGGCTCTGGAAACACCATATATTTT.

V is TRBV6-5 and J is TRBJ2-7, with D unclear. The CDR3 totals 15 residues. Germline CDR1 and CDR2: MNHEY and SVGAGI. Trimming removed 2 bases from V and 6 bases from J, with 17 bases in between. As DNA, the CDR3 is TGTGCCAGCAGTTACGAACGAACCTCCGCAGGCGAGCAGTACTTC. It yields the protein CASSYERTSAGEQYF.

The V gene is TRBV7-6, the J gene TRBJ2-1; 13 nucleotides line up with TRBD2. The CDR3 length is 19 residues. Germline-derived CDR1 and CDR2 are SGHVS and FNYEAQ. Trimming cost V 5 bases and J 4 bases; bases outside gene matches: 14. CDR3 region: CASSLVGTSGIRGYNEQFF. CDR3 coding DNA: TGTGCCAGCAGCCTTGTAGGGACTAGCGGGATTAGGGGATACAATGAGCAGTTCTTC.

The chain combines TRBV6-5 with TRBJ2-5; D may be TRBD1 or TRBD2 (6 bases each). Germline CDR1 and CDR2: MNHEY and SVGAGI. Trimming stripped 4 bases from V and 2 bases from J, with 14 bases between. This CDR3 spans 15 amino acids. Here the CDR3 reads CASSSGGGSQETQYF. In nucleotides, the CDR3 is TGTGCCAGCAGTTCTGGAGGGGGGTCTCAAGAGACCCAGTACTTC.

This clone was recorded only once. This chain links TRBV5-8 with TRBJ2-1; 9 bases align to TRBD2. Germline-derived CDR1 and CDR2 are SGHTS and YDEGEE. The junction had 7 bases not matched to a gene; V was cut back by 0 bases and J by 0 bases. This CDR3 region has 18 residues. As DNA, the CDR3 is TGTGCCAGCAGCTTGGTGGCTAGCGGGACCTTCTCCTACAATGAGCAGTTCTTC. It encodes CASSLVASGTFSYNEQFF.

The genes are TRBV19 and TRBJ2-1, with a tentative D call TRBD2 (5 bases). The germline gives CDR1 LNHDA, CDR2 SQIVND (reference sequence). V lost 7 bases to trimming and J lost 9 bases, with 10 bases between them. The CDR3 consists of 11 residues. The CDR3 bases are TGTGCCAGTACCCTTGGAGGTGAGCAGTTCTTC. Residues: CASTLGGEQFF.

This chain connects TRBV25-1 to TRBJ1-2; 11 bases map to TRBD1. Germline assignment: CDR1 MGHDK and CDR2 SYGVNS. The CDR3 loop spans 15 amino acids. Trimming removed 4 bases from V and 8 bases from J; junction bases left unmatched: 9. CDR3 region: CASSGGTGGFWGYTF. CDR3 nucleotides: TGTGCCAGCAGTGGCGGGACAGGGGGTTTTTGGGGCTACACCTTC.

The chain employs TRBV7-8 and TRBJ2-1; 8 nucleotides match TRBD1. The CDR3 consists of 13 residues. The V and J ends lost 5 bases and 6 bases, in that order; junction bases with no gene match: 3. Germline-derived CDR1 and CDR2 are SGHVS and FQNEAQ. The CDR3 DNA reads TGTGCCAGCAGCAACGGACAGGGCAATGAGCAGTTCTTC. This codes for CASSNGQGNEQFF.

For the CDR3, the DNA is TGCAGTGCTAAGAACACTGAAGCTTTCTTT. Protein product: CSAKNTEAFF. The chain links TRBV20-1 to TRBJ1-1; D gene ambiguous. The CDR3 length is 10 residues. V was clipped by 4 bases and J by 1 base, with 1 base between them. Per the germline V gene, CDR1 is DFQATT and CDR2 is SNEGSKA (reference sequence).